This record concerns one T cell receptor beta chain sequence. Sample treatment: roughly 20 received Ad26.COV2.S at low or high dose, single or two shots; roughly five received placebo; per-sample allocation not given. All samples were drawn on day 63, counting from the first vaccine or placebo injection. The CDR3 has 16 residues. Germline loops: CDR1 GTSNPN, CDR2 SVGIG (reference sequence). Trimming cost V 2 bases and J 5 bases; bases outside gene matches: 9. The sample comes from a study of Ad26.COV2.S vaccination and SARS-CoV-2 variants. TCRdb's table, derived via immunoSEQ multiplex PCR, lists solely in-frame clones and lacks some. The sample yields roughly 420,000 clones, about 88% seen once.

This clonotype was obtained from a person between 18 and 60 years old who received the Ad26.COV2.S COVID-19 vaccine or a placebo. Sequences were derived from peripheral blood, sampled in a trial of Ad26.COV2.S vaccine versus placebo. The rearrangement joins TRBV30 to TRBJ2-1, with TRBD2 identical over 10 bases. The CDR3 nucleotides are TGTGCCTGGAGTCTAACGTTAGCGGGGGGCCACAATGAGCAGTTCTTC. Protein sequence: CAWSLTLAGGHNEQFF.